These T cell receptor beta chains were read from a single sample in a study of shared clonotypes between healthy human individuals. Sequencing used immunoSEQ multiplex PCR; TCRdb keeps in-frame clones, though not all of them. The repertoire includes around 1.1 million clones, 70% to 80% of them detected once, and roughly 0.61% sits in the top ten. The specimen was memory CD4+ T cells from PBMCs. The receptors were gathered from a man aged 18 to 30 in good health. Some clones in this sample may be carry-over from other donors' samples. CDR3s include the opening cysteine and the closing phenylalanine or tryptophan. A D gene is named only where the DNA matches it firmly. Some rows have no size entry. The others give once, few or many, or a class for an expanded clone.

J gene | D gene | clone size | CDR3 length | V gene | CDR3 protein | CDR3 DNA
TRBJ2-6 | NA | NA | 15 | TRBV7-2 | CASSQNRAGANVLTF | TGTGCCAGCAGTCAAAACAGGGCCGGGGCCAACGTCCTGACTTTC
TRBJ1-3 | NA | NA | 14 | TRBV9 | CASSVDSRGNTIYF | TGTGCCAGCAGCGTAGACAGTCGTGGAAACACCATATATTTT
TRBJ2-2 | NA | few | 14 | TRBV28 | CASSLAQPTGELFF | TGTGCCAGCAGTTTAGCACAACCCACCGGGGAGCTGTTTTTT
TRBJ1-4 | NA | NA | 15 | TRBV18 | CASSLEGPGHNKLFF | TGTGCCAGCTCACTTGAAGGGCCGGGTCATAACAAACTGTTTTTT
TRBJ2-7 | NA | NA | 14 | TRBV6-5 | CASSYITDSYEQYF | TGTGCCAGCAGTTATATCACAGATTCCTACGAGCAGTACTTC
TRBJ2-1 | NA | few | 12 | TRBV29-1 | CSVEPEWNEQFF | TGCAGCGTTGAGCCGGAGTGGAATGAGCAGTTCTTC
TRBJ1-5 | NA | few | 12 | TRBV28 | CASSLSGQPQHF | TGTGCCAGCAGTTTATCCGGTCAGCCCCAGCATTTT
TRBJ1-1 | NA | NA | 14 | TRBV4-2 | CASSQAGENTEAFF | TGTGCCAGCAGCCAAGCAGGGGAAAACACTGAAGCTTTCTTT
TRBJ2-7 | NA | NA | 15 | TRBV5-4 | CASSEGGQGPYEQYF | TGTGCCAGCAGCGAGGGGGGGCAGGGACCCTACGAGCAGTACTTC
TRBJ2-3 | NA | few | 14 | TRBV5-1 | CASSPTVGTDTQYF | TGCGCCAGCAGCCCGACGGTGGGCACAGATACGCAGTATTTT
TRBJ2-3 | TRBD1 | NA | 15 | TRBV28 | CASQGARFGTDTQYF | TGTGCCAGCCAGGGGGCTCGGTTCGGCACAGATACGCAGTATTTT
TRBJ1-4 | NA | once | 15 | TRBV28 | CASSRTGRGDEKLFF | TGTGCCAGCAGCCGAACTGGGAGGGGAGACGAAAAACTGTTTTTT
TRBJ2-5 | NA | NA | 15 | TRBV6-5 | CASSYSRAGLETQYF | TGTGCCAGCAGTTACTCGAGGGCGGGGCTGGAGACCCAGTACTTC
TRBJ2-3 | TRBD2 | once | 15 | TRBV6-4 | CASSIAGGSGDTQYF | TGTGCCAGCAGCATAGCGGGGGGGAGTGGAGATACGCAGTATTTT
TRBJ1-1 | NA | NA | 14 | TRBV10-3 | CAISEIGAGTEAFF | TGTGCCATCAGTGAGATCGGGGCAGGCACTGAAGCTTTCTTT
TRBJ2-2 | NA | NA | 16 | TRBV5-1 | CASSQDPGANTGELFF | TGCGCCAGCAGCCAAGACCCGGGGGCGAACACCGGGGAGCTGTTTTTT
TRBJ2-7 | NA | NA | 14 | TRBV6-5 | CASSFNRNSYEQYF | TGTGCCAGCAGTTTCAACAGGAATTCCTACGAGCAGTACTTC
TRBJ2-1 | NA | NA | 11 | TRBV20-1 | CSARRADEQFF | TGCAGTGCGCGCAGGGCAGATGAGCAGTTCTTC
TRBJ1-4 | NA | NA | 14 | TRBV18 | CASSPRATNEKLFF | TGTGCCAGCTCACCCAGGGCAACTAATGAAAAACTGTTTTTT
TRBJ1-2 | NA | NA | 15 | TRBV12-1 | CASSHDIDHNYGYTF | TGTGCCAGCAGCCATGACATCGACCATAACTATGGCTACACCTTC
TRBJ2-5 | NA | NA | 14 | TRBV6-6 | CASSYSQMQETQYF | TGTGCCAGCAGTTACTCACAGATGCAAGAGACCCAGTACTTC
TRBJ2-1 | TRBD1 | NA | 13 | TRBV5-1 | CASSHDRVHEQFF | TGCGCCAGCAGCCACGACAGGGTCCATGAGCAGTTCTTC
TRBJ1-1 | NA | NA | 14 | TRBV7-9 | CASYPGTGNTEAFF | TGTGCCAGCTATCCAGGGACTGGGAACACTGAAGCTTTCTTT